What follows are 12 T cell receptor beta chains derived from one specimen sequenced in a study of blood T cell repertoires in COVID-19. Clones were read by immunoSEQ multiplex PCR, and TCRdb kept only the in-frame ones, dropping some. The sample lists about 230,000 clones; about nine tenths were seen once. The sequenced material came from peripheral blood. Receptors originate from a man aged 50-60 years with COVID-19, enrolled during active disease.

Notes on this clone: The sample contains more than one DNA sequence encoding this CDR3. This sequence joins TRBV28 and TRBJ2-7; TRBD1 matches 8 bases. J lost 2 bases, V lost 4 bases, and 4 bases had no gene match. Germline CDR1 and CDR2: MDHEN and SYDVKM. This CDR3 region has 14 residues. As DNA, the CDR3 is TGTGCCAGCAGTTCCGGACAGGGCACCTACGAGCAGTACTTC. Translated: CASSSGQGTYEQYF.

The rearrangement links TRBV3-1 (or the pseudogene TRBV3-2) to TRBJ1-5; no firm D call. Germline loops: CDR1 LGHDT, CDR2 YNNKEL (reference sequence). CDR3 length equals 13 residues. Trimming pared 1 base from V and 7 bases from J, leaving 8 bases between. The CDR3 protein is CASSQGPEQPQHF. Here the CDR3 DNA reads TGTGCCAGCAGCCAAGGGCCGGAGCAGCCCCAGCATTTT.

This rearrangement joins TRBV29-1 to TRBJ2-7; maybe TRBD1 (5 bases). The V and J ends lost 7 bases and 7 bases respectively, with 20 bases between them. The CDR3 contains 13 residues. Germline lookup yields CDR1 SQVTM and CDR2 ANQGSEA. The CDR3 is CSAKEGAGEEQYF. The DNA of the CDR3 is TGCAGCGCAAAGGAAGGGGCCGGAGAGGAGCAGTACTTC.

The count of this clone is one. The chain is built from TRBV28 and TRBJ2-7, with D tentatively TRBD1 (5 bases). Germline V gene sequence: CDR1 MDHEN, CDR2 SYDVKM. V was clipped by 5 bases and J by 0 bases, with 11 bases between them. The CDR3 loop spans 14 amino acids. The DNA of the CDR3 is TGTGCCAGCAGTCCCCAGGGTAGCTCCTACGAGCAGTACTTC. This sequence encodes CASSPQGSSYEQYF.

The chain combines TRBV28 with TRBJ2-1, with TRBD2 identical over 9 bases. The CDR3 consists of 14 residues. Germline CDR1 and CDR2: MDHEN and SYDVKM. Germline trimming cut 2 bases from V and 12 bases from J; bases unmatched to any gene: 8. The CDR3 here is CASSLVAGELGQFF. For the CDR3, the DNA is TGTGCCAGCAGTTTAGTAGCGGGGGAACTTGGGCAGTTCTTC.

The CDR3 DNA reads as TGCGCCAGCAGCTCGGCGACAGGGGAAGAGACCCAGTACTTC. Its protein product is CASSSATGEETQYF. The V call is TRBV5-1, the J call TRBJ2-5; 8 bases fit TRBD1. The length of the CDR3 is 14 residues. The germline gives CDR1 SGHRS, CDR2 YFSETQ. V shed 3 bases, J shed 3 bases, and the junction held 4 bases outside the gene matches.

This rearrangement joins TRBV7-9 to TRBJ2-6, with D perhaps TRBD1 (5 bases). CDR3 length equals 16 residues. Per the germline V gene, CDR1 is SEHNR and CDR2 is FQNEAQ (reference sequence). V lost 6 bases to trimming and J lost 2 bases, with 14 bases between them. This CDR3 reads CASRQENLAGANVLTF. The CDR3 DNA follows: TGTGCCAGCAGACAGGAAAATCTCGCTGGGGCCAACGTCCTGACTTTC.

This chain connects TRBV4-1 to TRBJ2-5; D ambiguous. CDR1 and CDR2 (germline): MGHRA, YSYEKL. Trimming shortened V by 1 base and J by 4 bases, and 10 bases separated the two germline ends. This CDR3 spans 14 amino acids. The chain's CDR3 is CASSQGVSLETQYF. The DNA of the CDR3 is TGCGCCAGCAGCCAAGGGGTTAGCTTAGAGACCCAGTACTTC.

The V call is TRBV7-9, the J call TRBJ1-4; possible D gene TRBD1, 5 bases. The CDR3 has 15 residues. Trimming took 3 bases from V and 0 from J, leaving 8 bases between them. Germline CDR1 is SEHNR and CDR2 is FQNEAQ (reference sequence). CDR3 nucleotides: TGTGCCAGCAGCTTTACAGGTGCAACTAATGAAAAACTGTTTTTT. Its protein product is CASSFTGATNEKLFF. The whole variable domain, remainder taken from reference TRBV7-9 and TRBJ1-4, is DTGVSQNPRHKITKRGQNVTFRCDPISEHNRLYWYRQTLGQGPEFLTYFQNEAQLEKSRLLSDRFSAERPKGSFSTLEIQRTEQGDSAMYLCASSFTGATNEKLFFGSGTQLSVL.

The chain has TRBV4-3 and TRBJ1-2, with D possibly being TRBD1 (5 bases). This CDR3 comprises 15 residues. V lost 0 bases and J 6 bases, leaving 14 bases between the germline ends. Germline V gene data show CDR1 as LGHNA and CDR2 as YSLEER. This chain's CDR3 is CASSQDHRGSDGYTF. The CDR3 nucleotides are TGCGCCAGCAGCCAAGATCACCGGGGGTCAGATGGCTACACCTTC.

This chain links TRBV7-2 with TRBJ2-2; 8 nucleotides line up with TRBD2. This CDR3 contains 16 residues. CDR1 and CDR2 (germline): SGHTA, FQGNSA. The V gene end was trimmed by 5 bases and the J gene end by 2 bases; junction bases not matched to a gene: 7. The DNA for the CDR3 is TGTGCCAGCAGCCTCTTGGTAGCGGGAAACACCGGGGAGCTGTTTTTT. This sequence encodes CASSLLVAGNTGELFF.

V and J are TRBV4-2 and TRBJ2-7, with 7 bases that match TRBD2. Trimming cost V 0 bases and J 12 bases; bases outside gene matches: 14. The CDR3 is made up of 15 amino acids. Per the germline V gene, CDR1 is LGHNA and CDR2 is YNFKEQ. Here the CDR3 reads CASSQEASGRLAVYF. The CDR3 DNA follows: TGTGCCAGCAGCCAAGAGGCTAGCGGAAGACTTGCAGTGTACTTC.